The rows below give T cell receptor beta chains drawn from one sample of a study of blood T cells in healthy people across ages. TCRdb re-called the 5' RACE reads with MiXCR, one entry per CDR3 protein. Counted here are over 700,000 distinct CDR3 sequences, 20% to 25% occurring once; the ten biggest clones make up 9.4%. The sample was also linked to a second study, of T cells of mothers and their children.

Sequencing was done on a sample of blood. The source of these receptors is a boy aged 10-17 years in good health. The CDR3 runs from the conserved cysteine through the conserved F or W. Fields, in order: J gene, D gene, V gene, clone size, CDR3 DNA, CDR3 protein. A D gene is named only where the DNA matches it firmly. Clone sizes are given selectively: once, few, many, or a class where the clone is expanded.

>TRBJ1-6|NA|TRBV14|few
TGTGCCAGCAGCCAAGACACCGACAGGTTCGAAGATTCACCCCTCCACTTT
CASSQDTDRFEDSPLHF
>TRBJ2-5|TRBD2|TRBV7-7|few
TGTGCTAGCAGCTTAACTCTAGCGGGAAAAGAGACCCAGTACTTC
CASSLTLAGKETQYF
>TRBJ2-7|NA|TRBV5-1|few
TGCGCCAGCAGCTTGGCCGGGCGAGGGCGGAAGACTTACGAGCAGTACTTC
CASSLAGRGRKTYEQYF
>TRBJ1-1|NA|TRBV20-1|few
TGCAGTGCGCAACAGGGATCCAACACTGAAGCTTTCTTT
CSAQQGSNTEAFF
>TRBJ1-2|NA|TRBV6-2/TRBV6-3|NA
TGTGCCAGCAGTTCTATCTCCGGGCCGTTCGACGGCTACACCTTC
CASSSISGPFDGYTF
>TRBJ2-3|TRBD2|TRBV7-2|few
TGTGCCGCGACTAGCGGGGGGTCCGGAGATACGCAGTATTTT
CAATSGGSGDTQYF
>TRBJ2-1|NA|TRBV7-3|NA
TGTGCCAGCAGCTTAAACGGAGGGGGGGGGTCTGGAGAGCAGTTCTTC
CASSLNGGGGSGEQFF
>TRBJ2-7|NA|TRBV7-9|NA
TGTGCCAGCAGCCAGGACGGAGGGTCCTACGAGCAGTACTTC
CASSQDGGSYEQYF
>TRBJ2-1|NA|TRBV4-2|NA
TGTGCCAGCAGCCAACTGAGGAACAATGAGCAGTTCTTC
CASSQLRNNEQFF
>TRBJ2-1|TRBD2|TRBV20-1|NA
TGCAGTGCGGGGACTAGCGGGAATAAGCAGTTCTTC
CSAGTSGNKQFF
>TRBJ2-5|NA|TRBV27|NA
TGTGCCAGCAGTTTATTTAGCCAAGAGACCCAGTACTTC
CASSLFSQETQYF
>TRBJ1-1|TRBD1|TRBV11-2|NA
TGTGCCAGCAGCCCGACACCGATTACAGGGGTAACTGAAGCTTTCTTT
CASSPTPITGVTEAFF
>TRBJ1-4|TRBD1|TRBV2|NA
TGTGCCAGCACCGGGACAGAGGAAATAGCGGCTAATGAAAAACTGTTTTTT
CASTGTEEIAANEKLFF
>TRBJ2-3|TRBD2|TRBV7-2|NA
TGTGCCAGCAGCTTCAGTAAGCGGGACACAGATACGCAGTATTTT
CASSFSKRDTDTQYF
>TRBJ2-2|NA|TRBV9|few
TGTGCCAGCAGCCCGCCCGAGGGTACCTCTGCCGGGGAGCTGTTTTTT
CASSPPEGTSAGELFF
>TRBJ2-3|NA|TRBV3-1|few
TGTGCCAGCAGCCAAGATCTAGGGGCAGGAGATACGCAGTATTTT
CASSQDLGAGDTQYF
>TRBJ2-1|NA|TRBV2|NA
TGTGCCAGCAGTTGGGGCAGGGGTTATGAGCAGTTCTTC
CASSWGRGYEQFF
>TRBJ2-1|TRBD2|TRBV7-2|NA
TGTGCCAGCAGCTTAGGGGAACTAGCGGGAGGATACAATGAGCAGTTCTTC
CASSLGELAGGYNEQFF
>TRBJ2-7|TRBD2|TRBV7-3|NA
TGTGCCAGCAGCTTCCCAACCGACACTAGCGGGCTCGACCCCGAGCAGTACTTC
CASSFPTDTSGLDPEQYF
>TRBJ2-7|NA|TRBV25-1|NA
TGTGCCAGCAGTGAGGCTCCCTACGAGCAGTACTTC
CASSEAPYEQYF
>TRBJ2-6|NA|TRBV29-1|few
TGCAGCGTTGAAATTTTGGCAGGGTCGAGCTCTGGGGCCAACGTCCTGACTTTC
CSVEILAGSSSGANVLTF
>TRBJ2-7|NA|TRBV12-3/TRBV12-4|NA
TGTGCCAGCACATCATTAGAGACCTACGAGCAGTACTTC
CASTSLETYEQYF
>TRBJ2-7|TRBD1|TRBV20-1|NA
TGCAGTGCTACCCGGGACAGGGCCTACGAGCAGTACTTC
CSATRDRAYEQYF
>TRBJ2-7|NA|TRBV27|few
TGTGCCAGCAGTTTTGGGGAAGAGCAGTACTTC
CASSFGEEQYF
>TRBJ2-3|TRBD2|TRBV7-9|NA
TGTGCCAGCAGCCGGACTAGCGCGGCAGATACGCAGTATTTT
CASSRTSAADTQYF
>TRBJ2-1|NA|TRBV7-6|NA
TGTGCCAGCAGTCGGGGGCCCAATGAGCAGTTCTTC
CASSRGPNEQFF
>TRBJ1-2|TRBD1|TRBV7-9|few
TGTGCCAGCAGCGACAGGGAAGACTATGGCTACACCTTC
CASSDREDYGYTF
>TRBJ1-1|NA|TRBV7-2|NA
TGTGCCAGCAGCTTAGACGAGGTTAACACTGAAGCTTTCTTT
CASSLDEVNTEAFF